Listed below are T cell receptor beta chains from one sample, sequenced in a study of blood T cell repertoires in COVID-19. Libraries were prepared by immunoSEQ multiplex PCR; TCRdb keeps only in-frame clonotypes and omits some of them. In the table there are fewer than 500,000 clones, roughly nine tenths of which are singletons. Sequences were obtained from PBMCs or T cells enriched from blood (not recorded which). These TCRs come from a man in his thirties or forties who had recovered from COVID-19. The CDR3 runs from the conserved cysteine through the conserved F or W. D genes are given only for firm matches. For some rows the clone size is stated as once, few or many, or as a class when expanded; others skip it.

TRBJ1-4 | - | 15 | TRBV5-1 | - | TGCGCCAGCAGCCCCGTAGGGGCGGAGAATGAAAAACTGTTTTTT | CASSPVGAENEKLFF
TRBJ2-1 | - | 14 | TRBV7-9 | - | TGTGCCAGCAGCTCGCGGACTCTTTCGTCTGAGCAGTTCTTC | CASSSRTLSSEQFF
TRBJ2-7 | - | 13 | TRBV24-1 | - | TGTGCCACCAGTGACCCCAACACCTACGAGCAGTACTTC | CATSDPNTYEQYF
TRBJ1-6 | TRBD1 | 14 | TRBV15 | - | TGTGCCACCAGCAACGGACAGGGTGGTTCACCCCTCCACTTT | CATSNGQGGSPLHF
TRBJ1-2 | TRBD1 | 13 | TRBV12-3/TRBV12-4 | - | TGTGCCAGCAGTGGAACAGGGGGAGCACTCTACACCTTC | CASSGTGGALYTF
TRBJ1-6 | - | 13 | TRBV7-9 | - | TGTGCCAGCAGCTTACAGTATAATTCACCCCTCCACTTT | CASSLQYNSPLHF
TRBJ1-5 | - | 16 | TRBV7-2 | - | TGTGCCAGCAGCTCACAATTCGGACAGAGTAGGCAGCCCCAGCATTTT | CASSSQFGQSRQPQHF
TRBJ1-1 | - | 14 | TRBV7-8 | - | TGTGCCAGCAGCTTAGGGAGGGGGAACACTGAAGCTTTCTTT | CASSLGRGNTEAFF
TRBJ1-4 | - | 14 | TRBV14 | - | TGTGCCAGCAGCCAGTCCCGACGGGATGAAAAACTGTTTTTT | CASSQSRRDEKLFF
TRBJ2-2 | - | 12 | TRBV7-2 | few | TGTGCCAGCAGCTTATCCGTCGGGGAGCTGTTTTTT | CASSLSVGELFF
TRBJ1-6 | TRBD1 | 18 | TRBV27 | - | TGTGCCAGCAGTACGGGACAGGGGATGGGAACCTATAATTCACCCCTCCACTTT | CASSTGQGMGTYNSPLHF
TRBJ2-5 | TRBD1 | 13 | TRBV10-3 | - | TGTGCCATCGGGGGACAGGGGGAAGAGACCCAGTACTTC | CAIGGQGEETQYF
TRBJ1-5 | - | 15 | TRBV6-4 | - | TGTGCCAGCAGTGACAGTCCCTATAGCAATCAGCCCCAGCATTTT | CASSDSPYSNQPQHF
TRBJ1-5 | TRBD1 | 14 | TRBV27 | - | TGTGCCAGCAGTCGGACAGGGGACAATCAGCCCCAGCATTTT | CASSRTGDNQPQHF
TRBJ2-6 | TRBD1 | 15 | TRBV7-2 | - | TGTGCCAGCAGCCCAGGGGGCTCTGGGGCCAACGTCCTGACTTTC | CASSPGGSGANVLTF